This T cell receptor beta chain was sequenced in a study of T-cell reconstitution after alpha-beta-depleted transplantation in children. TCRbeta library preparation incorporated unique molecular identifiers. TCRdb fed the PCR reads into MiXCR, producing one record per CDR3 protein. Seen here are 490,000 or so distinct CDR3 sequences, approximately 12% observed once, and the top ten hold about 6%. V was pared by 0 bases and J by 4 bases, with 10 bases between. CDR1 is SGHAT, CDR2 FQNNGV, per germline. The CDR3 runs 15 residues. V is TRBV11-2 and J is TRBJ1-3; D unclear. Sequenced here: PBMCs from the stem cell graft donor, sampled from the stem cell graft. The clonotype was recovered from a human donor who donated a stem cell graft to a child with combined immunodeficiency. The CDR3 here is CASSLDPSAGNTIYF. In nucleotides, the CDR3 is TGTGCCAGCAGCTTAGATCCTTCAGCGGGAAACACCATATATTTT.